Sequencing of this TCR beta chain was carried out in a study of blood T cell repertoires in COVID-19. For the study at large: Spain, Italy and the United States supplied samples that represented acute and convalescent COVID-19. T cells, B-cell-depleted T cells, or PBMCs provided the cDNA or gDNA that served as material.

This clone was detected only a few times. Authors' methods: Nucleated cell number was recorded as an estimate derived from reference gene primer amplification. The table came from immunoSEQ multiplex PCR; TCRdb's copy has only in-frame clones and leaves some out. The DNA was the basis for D and trimming; V, J and clone size are from that table. The sample gives 93,000 or so clones, roughly 84% of which show up once; about 12% is in the top ten. Germline loops: CDR1 MGHRA, CDR2 YSYEKL. The CDR3 contains 15 residues. Between the trimmed V and J ends, which lost 4 bases and 0 bases, there was a span of 10 bases.

The sample taken for sequencing was peripheral blood. This chain links TRBV4-1 with TRBJ1-5, with D possibly matching TRBD1 (5 bases). The sequence came from a human donor in a cohort sampled during active COVID-19. The CDR3 nucleotides are TGCGCCAGCAGCCCGACAGAACCTAGCAATCAGCCCCAGCATTTT. Protein product: CASSPTEPSNQPQHF.